This is a list of T cell receptor beta chains from one sample in a study of CD8+ T cells in alopecia areata. The data were produced by immunoSEQ multiplex PCR, yet TCRdb's version contains in-frame clones alone and is incomplete. The sample holds 70,000 or so clones; roughly 60% are singletons and the top ten take 17%. Source: CD8+ T cells sorted from blood, taken at week 0. Receptors were obtained from a human donor with alopecia areata. Each CDR3 is given with its conserved first and last residue. The D gene is left open where the match is weak. The size of a clone is reported for some rows only, either as once, few or many, or as a class for expanded clones.

clone size	V gene	D gene	J gene	CDR3 DNA	CDR3 protein
.	TRBV30	.	TRBJ1-5	TGTGCCTGGAGTGTAATAGGCAATCAGCCCCAGCATTTT	CAWSVIGNQPQHF
.	TRBV23-1	.	TRBJ1-2	TGCGCCAGCAAGGGGAACGGCTACACCTTC	CASKGNGYTF
few	TRBV9	.	TRBJ2-5	TGTGCCAGCAGCGTAGAGGGCAGAAACCAAGAGACCCAGTACTTC	CASSVEGRNQETQYF
.	TRBV9	TRBD2	TRBJ2-1	TGTGCCAGCAGCGTAGACTGGCGGGGGGGGCCGAGTGAGCAGTTCTTC	CASSVDWRGGPSEQFF
.	TRBV29-1	.	TRBJ2-2	TGCAGCGTGGGGGTAACCGGGGAGCTGTTTTTT	CSVGVTGELFF
.	TRBV7-2	.	TRBJ2-7	TGTGCCAGCAGCTTAGTACCGGCCGCCTACGAGCAGTACTTC	CASSLVPAAYEQYF
.	TRBV29-1	.	TRBJ1-2	TGCAGCGTTGAAGATCTTTTTGAGGGCTATGGCTACACCTTC	CSVEDLFEGYGYTF
.	TRBV29-1	TRBD1	TRBJ2-1	TGCAGCGTTGAAGGCCGGACGGCAAAGGGGGCCCCAGTGTATGAGCAGTTCTTC	CSVEGRTAKGAPVYEQFF
many	TRBV7-9	TRBD1	TRBJ1-1	TGCGCCAGCAGCCAAGAATTTGGGGACAGGGGTTATGAAGCTTTCTTT	CASSQEFGDRGYEAFF
.	TRBV7-3	TRBD1	TRBJ2-2	TGTGCCAGCAGCGCGACAGGGATTCACGGGGAGCTGTTTTTT	CASSATGIHGELFF
.	TRBV29-1	.	TRBJ1-1	TGCAGCGTTGAAGATCTTCTACCTGAAGCTTTCTTT	CSVEDLLPEAFF
.	TRBV7-3	.	TRBJ2-3	TGTGCCAGCAGCGGGGGACCCACAGATACGCAGTATTTT	CASSGGPTDTQYF
.	TRBV28	.	TRBJ1-5	TGTGCCAGCAGTCCGCGCCCCTCAGACATTCATCTAGGGCCCCAGCATTTT	CASSPRPSDIHLGPQHF
once	TRBV4-1	TRBD2	TRBJ2-1	TGCGCCAGCAGCCAGGGACTAGCGGTAATAAATGAGCAGTTCTTC	CASSQGLAVINEQFF
few	TRBV14	TRBD2	TRBJ2-3	TGTGCCAGCAGCCAAGAGGGACTACGCGTCAGCACAGATACGCAGTATTTT	CASSQEGLRVSTDTQYF
once	TRBV10-3	.	TRBJ2-3	TGTGCCATCAGTGCGGGGGAGCCGCTTTACACAGATACGCAGTATTTT	CAISAGEPLYTDTQYF
few	TRBV9	.	TRBJ2-3	TGTGCCAGCAGCGTAGATCTAGATACGCAGTATTTT	CASSVDLDTQYF
once	TRBV5-1	.	TRBJ2-7	TGCGCCAGCAGCTTGGATCGGGCTTACGAGCAGTACTTC	CASSLDRAYEQYF
.	TRBV7-9	.	TRBJ2-5	TGTGCCAGCAGGATGGGACTTTGGGGGGAGGCCCAGTACTTC	CASRMGLWGEAQYF
.	TRBV15	TRBD1	TRBJ2-7	TGTGCCACCAGCAGTGGCCGGACAGGGAGGAGCTACGAGCAGTACTTC	CATSSGRTGRSYEQYF
few	TRBV30	.	TRBJ2-3	TGTGCCTGGAGTGTAGGTGCAGCTAACACAGATACGCAGTATTTT	CAWSVGAANTDTQYF
.	TRBV6-4	.	TRBJ2-3	TGTGCCAGCAGTGACTCGATTAGTCGGGGCACAGATACGCAGTATTTT	CASSDSISRGTDTQYF
.	TRBV6-5	.	TRBJ1-2	TGTGCCAGCAGTTACACCCGGACAGCGGAAGGCTACACCTTC	CASSYTRTAEGYTF
few	TRBV6-5	.	TRBJ1-2	TGTGCCAGCAGCTGGACGGAGACTCACTATGGCTACACCTTC	CASSWTETHYGYTF
.	TRBV5-1	TRBD1	TRBJ2-1	TGCGCCAGCAGCTTGATAGGGGGCACCATGTATGAGCAGTTCTTC	CASSLIGGTMYEQFF
.	TRBV9	.	TRBJ1-2	TGTGCCAGCAGCGTAGGAGGGGAAGGCTACACCTTC	CASSVGGEGYTF
few	TRBV30	.	TRBJ1-1	TGTGCCTGGATGCAACTGATAAACACTGAAGCTTTCTTT	CAWMQLINTEAFF
.	TRBV9	TRBD1	TRBJ1-2	TGTGCCAGCAGCGGACGACAGGGGTACTATGGCTACACCTTC	CASSGRQGYYGYTF
few	TRBV5-1	TRBD2	TRBJ2-3	TGCGCCAGCAGCTTCTTGCGGGGGACGAGCACAGATACGCAGTATTTT	CASSFLRGTSTDTQYF
.	TRBV13	.	TRBJ1-1	TGTGCCAGCAGCTTGTCCATGAACACTGAAGCTTTCTTT	CASSLSMNTEAFF
.	TRBV29-1	.	TRBJ1-2	TGCAGCGTTGAGCGGGGGTGCTATGGCTACACCTTC	CSVERGCYGYTF
.	TRBV27	.	TRBJ2-7	TGTGCCAGCGGTCTACAGGGACAACCCTACGAGCAGTACTTC	CASGLQGQPYEQYF
.	TRBV6-4	.	TRBJ2-2	TGTGCCAGCAGTGACTCTCCGAACACCGGGGAGCTGTTTTTT	CASSDSPNTGELFF
.	TRBV11-2	TRBD2	TRBJ2-5	TGTGCCAGCAGCTCCTGGGAACTAGCGCCAGAGACCCAGTACTTC	CASSSWELAPETQYF
.	TRBV5-1	.	TRBJ1-2	TGCGCCAGCAGCTTGGAGCCAGGGTTCTATGGCTACACCTTC	CASSLEPGFYGYTF
.	TRBV19	.	TRBJ1-5	TGTGCCAGTAGTTTAAGTATTAGCAATCAGCCCCAGCATTTT	CASSLSISNQPQHF
.	TRBV29-1	.	TRBJ1-1	TGCAGCGTCCCCTTCGGGGCATCTGAAGCTTTCTTT	CSVPFGASEAFF
.	TRBV5-6	.	TRBJ2-1	TGTGCCAGCAGCTTATTAGGGTACAATGAGCAGTTCTTC	CASSLLGYNEQFF
few	TRBV29-1	TRBD2	TRBJ2-3	TGCAGCGTTGAAGATCAAAGCGGGAGTACAGATACGCAGTATTTT	CSVEDQSGSTDTQYF
.	TRBV10-3	TRBD2	TRBJ2-5	TGTGCCATCGAAGCGGGATTTGGCGGTTTGGGCCAAGAGACCCAGTACTTC	CAIEAGFGGLGQETQYF
once	TRBV29-1	.	TRBJ1-1	TGCAGCGTTGATACGGTGGTAAGTGAAGCTTTCTTT	CSVDTVVSEAFF
.	TRBV2	.	TRBJ2-3	TGTGCCAGGTCGGGCCTTTCGGATACGCAGTATTTT	CARSGLSDTQYF
.	TRBV5-6	.	TRBJ2-7	TGTGCCAGCAGCTTGGGTGCCGAGCAGTACTTC	CASSLGAEQYF
.	TRBV11-1	.	TRBJ2-7	TGTGCCAGCAGCTTAAGGGTATCCTACGAGCAGTACTTC	CASSLRVSYEQYF
.	TRBV30	.	TRBJ2-4	TGTGCCTGGACACGGGGACAAAAAGCCAAAAACATTCAGTACTTC	CAWTRGQKAKNIQYF
.	TRBV5-1	TRBD1	TRBJ2-1	TGCGCCGTACAAGGACAGGGCGACAATGAGCAGTTCTTC	CAVQGQGDNEQFF
.	TRBV5-6	.	TRBJ1-2	TGTGCCAGCAGCCTTGCTAAGGGCCCGGGCGGCTACACCTTC	CASSLAKGPGGYTF
.	TRBV4-1	TRBD1	TRBJ2-3	TGCGCCAGCAGCCAACACGAGAGTGGGACAGGGGCACTTAATACGCAGTATTTT	CASSQHESGTGALNTQYF
.	TRBV6-5	TRBD1	TRBJ2-1	TGTGCCGTACAGGGGGCTGGAAATGAGCAGTTCTTC	CAVQGAGNEQFF
.	TRBV13	.	TRBJ2-3	TGTGCCAGCAGCTCGGGACTTCTCACAGATACGCAGTATTTT	CASSSGLLTDTQYF
.	TRBV5-1	.	TRBJ1-1	TGCGCCAGCAGCTTCAGGACAAGTTCGAACACTGAAGCTTTCTTT	CASSFRTSSNTEAFF
.	TRBV7-2	TRBD2	TRBJ2-5	TGTGCCAGCAGAGACACTAGCGGGGGGGCAGAGACCCAGTACTTC	CASRDTSGGAETQYF
medium-sized	TRBV7-9	.	TRBJ2-7	TGTGCCAGCACCCCGCCGTCCAGGACCTACGAGCAGTACTTC	CASTPPSRTYEQYF
.	TRBV19	.	TRBJ1-3	TGTGCCAGCACCAAAGGTGGAAACACCATATATTTT	CASTKGGNTIYF
.	TRBV7-9	TRBD2	TRBJ2-1	TGTGCCAGCAGACCCCTAGCGGGAGGTCTCTACAATGAGCAGTTCTTC	CASRPLAGGLYNEQFF
.	TRBV5-1	.	TRBJ2-5	TGCGCCAGCAGCACCGACCTTGCCAGGGTGGAGGAGACCCAGTACTTC	CASSTDLARVEETQYF
.	TRBV5-6	TRBD2	TRBJ2-1	TGTGCCAGCAGCTGGGGACTAGCCCACAATGAGCAGTTCTTC	CASSWGLAHNEQFF
.	TRBV14	.	TRBJ2-1	TGTGCCAGCAGCCACAACAGCTACAATGAGCAGTTCTTC	CASSHNSYNEQFF
.	TRBV4-1	.	TRBJ2-3	TGCGCCAGCAGCCGAACGGGACCATTAAGTGCAGATACGCAGTATTTT	CASSRTGPLSADTQYF